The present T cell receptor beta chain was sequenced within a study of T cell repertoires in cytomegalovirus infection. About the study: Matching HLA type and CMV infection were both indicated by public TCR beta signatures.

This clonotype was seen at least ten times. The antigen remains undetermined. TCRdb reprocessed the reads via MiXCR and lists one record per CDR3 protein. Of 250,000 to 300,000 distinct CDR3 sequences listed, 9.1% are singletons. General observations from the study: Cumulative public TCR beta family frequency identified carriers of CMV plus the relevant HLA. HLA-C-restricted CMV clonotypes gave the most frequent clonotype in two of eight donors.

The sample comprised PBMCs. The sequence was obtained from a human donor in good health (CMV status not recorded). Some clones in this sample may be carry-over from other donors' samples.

Here the CDR3 reads CASSSLLGGPDTQYF. CDR3 in DNA: TGTGCCAGCAGCTCCCTTTTAGGGGGGCCAGATACGCAGTATTTT. The chain recombines TRBV7-2 with TRBJ2-3; D is tentatively TRBD1 or TRBD2 (6 bases each). Looked up from germline, CDR1 is SGHTA and CDR2 is FQGNSA. V was cut by 4 bases and J by 4 bases, with 15 bases left in between. The CDR3 runs 15 residues.